These T cell receptor beta chains were read from a single sample in a study of cytomegalovirus exposure and HLA in healthy donors. The method was immunoSEQ multiplex PCR; TCRdb's version includes in-frame clones alone and lacks a portion of them. The repertoire includes some 200,000 clones, around 83% of them detected once, and roughly 0.73% sits in the top ten. The sequencing sample was made of PBMCs. Every receptor here comes from a woman aged 18-35 years in good health and CMV-seronegative. Both conserved end residues are part of each CDR3. D genes are given only for firm matches. Only part of the rows carry a size: once, few, many, or a class if the clone is expanded.

NA | once | TRBJ2-2 | TRBV4-1 | CASSQNTLQGPNTGELFF | TGCGCCAGCAGCCAAAATACGCTCCAGGGGCCGAACACCGGGGAGCTGTTTTTT
TRBD2 | NA | TRBJ2-7 | TRBV19 | CASSIAVGLAGAFYEQYF | TGTGCCAGTAGTATAGCAGTTGGACTAGCGGGAGCCTTTTACGAGCAGTACTTC
NA | NA | TRBJ1-1 | TRBV10-2 | CASSESLGGRKGEAFF | TGCGCCAGCAGTGAGTCGCTCGGTGGCAGGAAAGGTGAAGCTTTCTTT
TRBD1 | NA | TRBJ2-7 | TRBV30 | CAWSGDRGIYEQYF | TGTGCCTGGAGTGGGGACAGGGGTATCTACGAGCAGTACTTC
NA | NA | TRBJ2-7 | TRBV11-3 | CASSSFDRPYEQYF | TGTGCCAGCAGCTCATTTGACAGGCCCTACGAGCAGTACTTC
NA | NA | TRBJ2-1 | TRBV7-9 | CASTPETGSSYNEQFF | TGTGCCAGCACCCCCGAAACAGGGTCGTCCTACAATGAGCAGTTCTTC
TRBD2 | NA | TRBJ2-3 | TRBV6-1 | CASSDSGGYTDTQYF | TGTGCCAGCAGTGATAGCGGGGGTTACACAGATACGCAGTATTTT
NA | NA | TRBJ1-2 | TRBV6-1 | CASSERPYGHGYTF | TGTGCCAGCAGTGAAAGGCCCTATGGGCATGGCTACACCTTC
NA | NA | TRBJ1-1 | TRBV27 | CASSLSRGSEAFF | TGTGCCAGCAGTTTATCAAGAGGGTCTGAAGCTTTCTTT
NA | NA | TRBJ1-2 | TRBV6-1 | CASRTDYYGYTF | TGTGCCAGCAGAACGGACTACTATGGCTACACCTTC
NA | NA | TRBJ2-7 | TRBV7-9 | CASSRQSGYEQYF | TGTGCCAGCAGCCGACAGTCTGGCTACGAGCAGTACTTC
TRBD2 | NA | TRBJ2-1 | TRBV7-3 | CASSLTSGRANEQFF | TGTGCCAGCAGCCTGACTAGCGGGAGGGCCAATGAGCAGTTCTTC
NA | NA | TRBJ2-1 | TRBV27 | CASSEQDEQFF | TGTGCCAGCAGTGAGCAGGATGAGCAGTTCTTC
TRBD1 | NA | TRBJ1-1 | TRBV30 | CAWSDQGAEAFF | TGTGCCTGGAGTGACCAGGGGGCTGAAGCTTTCTTT
NA | once | TRBJ2-5 | TRBV6-1 | CAARLGGIQETQYF | TGTGCCGCCCGTTTGGGCGGGATCCAAGAGACCCAGTACTTC
TRBD1 | once | TRBJ2-7 | TRBV5-4 | CASSGGGTGEGYSYEQYF | TGTGCCAGCAGCGGAGGAGGGACAGGGGAGGGGTACTCCTACGAGCAGTACTTC
TRBD1 | NA | TRBJ2-7 | TRBV27 | CASSLTQGLFYEQYF | TGTGCCAGCAGTTTAACACAGGGGCTATTCTACGAGCAGTACTTC
NA | NA | TRBJ1-1 | TRBV5-1 | CASSSRGADLLAFF | TGCGCCAGCAGCTCCCGGGGGGCCGATTTATTGGCTTTCTTT
NA | NA | TRBJ2-3 | TRBV11-2 | CASSKSLPTSTDTQYF | TGTGCCAGCAGCAAATCCTTACCCACTAGCACAGATACGCAGTATTTT
TRBD1 | NA | TRBJ2-3 | TRBV5-1 | CASRRDSADTQYF | TGCGCCAGCAGGAGGGACAGCGCAGATACGCAGTATTTT
NA | NA | TRBJ2-1 | TRBV9 | CASSPREDEQFF | TGTGCCAGCAGCCCGAGGGAGGATGAGCAGTTCTTC
TRBD2 | NA | TRBJ2-7 | TRBV18 | CASSRGLAGPYEQYF | TGTGCCAGCTCACGAGGACTAGCGGGACCATACGAGCAGTACTTC
NA | NA | TRBJ2-1 | TRBV6-5 | CASSNRAAYNEQFF | TGTGCCAGCAGCAATAGAGCGGCCTACAATGAGCAGTTCTTC
TRBD1 | NA | TRBJ1-1 | TRBV27 | CASSLRIPGQGATDTEAFF | TGTGCCAGCAGTTTAAGGATACCGGGACAGGGGGCTACGGACACTGAAGCTTTCTTT
NA | NA | TRBJ2-2 | TRBV11-2 | CASSLVGAPSTGELFF | TGTGCCAGCAGCTTAGTTGGGGCCCCGAGCACCGGGGAGCTGTTTTTT
TRBD2 | once | TRBJ2-1 | TRBV7-2 | CASSLDLAGGHNEQFF | TGTGCCAGCAGCTTAGACTTAGCGGGGGGGCACAATGAGCAGTTCTTC
NA | NA | TRBJ2-7 | TRBV6-6 | CASSPELPPAYEQYF | TGTGCCAGCAGTCCGGAGCTTCCGCCTGCTTACGAGCAGTACTTC
TRBD2 | NA | TRBJ2-3 | TRBV7-9 | CASGSLAEYTDTQYF | TGTGCCAGCGGTTCTCTAGCGGAGTACACAGATACGCAGTATTTT
NA | NA | TRBJ2-7 | TRBV7-7 | CASSLSDSYEQYF | TGTGCCAGCAGCTTAAGCGACTCCTACGAGCAGTACTTC
NA | NA | TRBJ2-3 | TRBV9 | CASSVGDSTDTQYF | TGTGCCAGCAGCGTAGGAGATAGCACAGATACGCAGTATTTT
TRBD1 | NA | TRBJ1-2 | TRBV27 | CASSSDRGRRDYGYTF | TGTGCCAGCAGTTCGGACAGGGGGCGACGAGACTATGGCTACACCTTC
TRBD1 | NA | TRBJ2-3 | TRBV5-1 | CASSPRTGKDSDTQYF | TGCGCCAGCAGCCCACGGACAGGGAAGGATTCAGATACGCAGTATTTT
NA | NA | TRBJ2-3 | TRBV7-9 | CASSPTQDTQYF | TGTGCCAGCAGCCCAACACAAGATACGCAGTACTTT